What follows describes a single T cell receptor (beta chain). Participant age was about 18 to 89 years, and participants resided in about 25 US areas. Each recovered donor of Cohort 3 presented with two negative PCRs, clearance, or symptom resolution. The data were taken from a study of blood T cell repertoires in COVID-19. Clones were read by immunoSEQ multiplex PCR, and TCRdb kept only the in-frame ones, dropping some. The data contain hundreds of thousands of clones, around nine tenths of them singletons. Germline V gives CDR1 SNHLY, CDR2 FYNNEI. The CDR3 runs 16 residues. The V gene end was trimmed by 6 bases and the J gene end by 8 bases; junction bases not matched to a gene: 8.

The specimen sequenced was PBMCs or T cells enriched from blood (not recorded which). This TCR was recovered from a woman in her thirties or forties who had recovered from COVID-19. The rearrangement uses TRBV2 and TRBJ2-1; 15 bases map to TRBD2. CDR3 DNA: TGTGCCAGCAGGCGGACTAGCGGGGGGGCCCAGGATGAGCAGTTCTTC. Protein sequence: CASRRTSGGAQDEQFF.